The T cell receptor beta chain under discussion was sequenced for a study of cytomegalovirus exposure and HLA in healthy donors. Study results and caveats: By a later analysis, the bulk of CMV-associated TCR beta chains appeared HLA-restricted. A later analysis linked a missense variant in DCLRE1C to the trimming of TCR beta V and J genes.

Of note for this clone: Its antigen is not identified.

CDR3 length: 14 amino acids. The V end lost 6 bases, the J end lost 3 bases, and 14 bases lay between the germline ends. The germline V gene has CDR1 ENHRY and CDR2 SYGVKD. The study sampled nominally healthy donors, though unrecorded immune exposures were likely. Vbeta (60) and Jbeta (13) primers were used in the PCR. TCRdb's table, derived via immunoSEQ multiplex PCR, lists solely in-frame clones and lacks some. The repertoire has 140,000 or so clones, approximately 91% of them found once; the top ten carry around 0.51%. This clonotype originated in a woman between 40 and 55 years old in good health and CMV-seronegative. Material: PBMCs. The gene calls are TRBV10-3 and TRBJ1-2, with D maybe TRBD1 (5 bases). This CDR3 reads CAIRRDGMDYGYTF. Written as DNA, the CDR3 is TGTGCCATCAGGCGGGACGGAATGGACTATGGCTACACCTTC.